One sample yielded the 3 T cell receptor beta chains listed below, sequenced in a study of blood T cells in healthy people across ages. The second PCR ran roughly 7 to 12 cycles with a sample-barcoded 5' primer and J-beta primers. TCRdb called the 5' RACE reads again in MiXCR, with one record for every CDR3 protein. The repertoire has some 940,000 distinct CDR3 sequences, under 35% of them found once; the top ten carry about 10%. The sample was also reused in another study, on T cells of mothers and their children.

Source material: blood. These receptor sequences come from a woman in her thirties or forties in good health.

Remarks on this clonotype: The junction and the germline gene differ at one end; a read error may be behind it. The chain couples TRBV24-1 to TRBJ2-1, with 9 bases identical to TRBD2. Germline CDR1 reads KGHDR; CDR2 reads SFDVKD. The CDR3 extends over 15 amino acids. The CDR3 is CATTSGASSYNEQVF. The CDR3 coding sequence is TGTGCCACCACTAGCGGGGCGAGCTCCTACAATGAGCAGGTCTTC.

In nucleotides, the CDR3 is TGTGCCAGCAGTTGGGGTCCCCCTAGCAATCAGCCCCAGCATTTT. Encoded protein: CASSWGPPSNQPQHF. J is TRBJ1-5 and V is TRBV6-2 or TRBV6-3; D is undetermined. Germline V CDR1 and CDR2: MNHEY, SVGEGT. CDR3 length equals 15 residues. V was clipped by 4 bases and J by 0 bases, with 10 bases between them.

This clonotype has a count of ten or more. J is TRBJ2-5 and V is TRBV4-2; the D gene is possibly TRBD2 (6 bases). V gave up 3 bases and J gave up 3 bases, with 11 bases separating them. Germline V gene sequence: CDR1 LGHNA, CDR2 YNFKEQ. The CDR3 sequence is 14 residues long. The CDR3 region is CASSHEGLEETQYF. The CDR3 nucleotides read TGTGCCAGCAGCCATGAGGGACTGGAAGAGACCCAGTACTTC.